Below, 16 T cell receptor beta chains from the same sample are listed, as sequenced in a study of regulatory T cells in long-lasting Graves disease. The authors built TCR beta libraries using iRepertoire HTBI primers and Arm-PCR of CDR3 regions. TCRdb passed the multiplex PCR reads through MiXCR, listing each CDR3 protein once. This sample has roughly 400,000 distinct CDR3 sequences, with roughly a fifth found just once. Indicated time point: persistent/refractory GD, antithyroid drugs over 5 years with positive TRAb. Extracted RNA from PBMCs served as the source of the TCR library. Specimen: peripheral blood mononuclear cells (PBMCs), collected when the disease was refractory, from a patient treated with antithyroid drugs. These receptors were collected from a female donor with Graves disease.

This clonotype was seen a handful of times. V and J are TRBV5-1 and TRBJ2-5; D is perhaps TRBD2 (6 bases). Per germline, CDR1 SGHRS and CDR2 YFSETQ. The CDR3 has 13 amino acids. The V end lost 9 bases, the J end lost 5 bases, and 17 bases lay between the germline ends. The CDR3 protein is CATCFGGTETQYF. CDR3 DNA: TGCGCCACTTGTTTCGGCGGGACGGAGACCCAGTACTTC.

This chain connects TRBV9 to TRBJ1-6, with D perhaps TRBD1 (6 bases). V was trimmed by 0 bases and J by 7 bases, leaving 11 bases between them. Germline CDR1 is SGDLS and CDR2 is YYNGEE. The CDR3 sequence is 15 residues long. Here the CDR3 reads CASSVGGGRNSPLHF. CDR3 nucleotide sequence: TGTGCCAGCAGCGTAGGAGGGGGGAGGAATTCACCCCTCCACTTT.

DNA for the CDR3: TGTGCCAGCAGCGGAGGGTGGGGGCAAGAAGATACGCAGTATTTT. Translated: CASSGGWGQEDTQYF. This chain links TRBV9 with TRBJ2-3; maybe TRBD1 (6 bases). Germline V gene data show CDR1 as SGDLS and CDR2 as YYNGEE. This CDR3 is built from 15 residues. V lost 3 bases, J lost 5 bases, and 16 bases lay in between. Based on the CDR3 plus reference TRBV9 and TRBJ2-3, the full variable domain is DSGVTQTPKHLITATGQRVTLRCSPRSGDLSVYWYQQSLDQGLQFLIQYYNGEERAKGNILERFSAQQFPDLHSELNLSSLELGDSALYFCASSGGWGQEDTQYFGPGTRLTVL.

This clonotype was counted a few times. V is TRBV10-3 and J is TRBJ2-2; 8 positions agree with TRBD2. V shed 0 bases and J 6 bases; nucleotides not matched to a gene: 9. The CDR3 covers 17 residues. CDR1 and CDR2 from the germline V gene are ENHRY and SYGVKD. The CDR3 spells CAISESTVGRASGELFF. The CDR3 DNA reads as TGTGCCATCAGTGAGTCGACCGTCGGGAGGGCCTCCGGGGAGCTGTTTTTT.

V usage is TRBV28 and J usage is TRBJ1-3; TRBD1 is a possible D gene (6 bases). Deletions cut 11 bases from V and 1 base from J, with 18 bases between. The CDR3 runs to 15 residues. Germline V gene sequence: CDR1 MDHEN, CDR2 SYDVKM. CDR3 loop: CAAKPLGGSGNTIYF. The CDR3 DNA reads TGTGCCGCGAAACCCCTAGGGGGATCTGGAAACACCATATATTTT.

This clonotype was observed at least ten times. The gene calls are TRBV19 and TRBJ1-1; no firm D call. The CDR3 is made up of 12 amino acids. V shed 6 bases and J shed 8 bases, with 13 bases lying between them. Germline V lookup: CDR1 LNHDA, CDR2 SQIVND (reference sequence). The CDR3 region is CASSPTGREAFF. CDR3 sequence (DNA): TGTGCCAGTAGCCCGACCGGGCGCGAAGCTTTCTTT.

The V gene is TRBV28, the J gene TRBJ2-1; 9 positions match TRBD1. This CDR3 is 12 amino acids long. Germline trimming cut 10 bases from V and 6 bases from J; bases unmatched to any gene: 4. In germline, CDR1 is MDHEN, CDR2 SYDVKM. Written as DNA, the CDR3 is TGTGCCATAGGGACAGGGCGCAATGAGCAGTTCTTC. It yields the protein CAIGTGRNEQFF.

This clonotype was detected a few times. The J gene is TRBJ2-7, the V gene TRBV6-1, with D perhaps matching TRBD1 (6 bases). Germline V CDR1 and CDR2: MNHNS, SASEGT. This CDR3 contains 12 residues. V gave up 8 bases and J gave up 2 bases, with 10 bases separating them. The CDR3 is CASRGQPYEQYF. The CDR3 DNA is TGTGCCAGCCGAGGACAGCCCTACGAGCAGTACTTC.

This clonotype was counted a few times. DNA of the CDR3: TGTGCCAGCAGCGTAGCTCAGGGGGTCTCCTACGAGCAGTACTTC. This sequence encodes CASSVAQGVSYEQYF. The genes are TRBV9 and TRBJ2-7, with TRBD1 identical over 7 bases. The CDR3 is 15 residues long. The germline V gene encodes CDR1 SGDLS and CDR2 YYNGEE. V shed 0 bases, J shed 0 bases, and the junction held 3 bases outside the gene matches.

The chain joins TRBV3-1 to TRBJ1-1; no reliable D call. This CDR3 is built from 12 residues. V was trimmed by 5 bases and J by 0 bases, leaving 4 bases between them. Germline V gene data show CDR1 as LGHDT and CDR2 as YNNKEL (reference sequence). The CDR3, as DNA: TGTGCCAGCAGCGTTATGAACACTGAAGCTTTCTTT. Translation: CASSVMNTEAFF.

Only one count was recorded for this clonotype. This CDR3 fails to terminate in the conserved phenylalanine or tryptophan, so it likely reflects a read error. CDR3 nucleotides: TGCGCCAGCAGCCAAGGTCACAACAACTATGGCTACACCCTC. Residues: CASSQGHNNYGYTL. The chain recombines TRBV4-1 with TRBJ1-2; no reliable D call. Germline values: CDR1 MGHRA, CDR2 YSYEKL. V shed 1 base and J shed 2 bases, with 8 bases lying between them. The CDR3 runs 14 residues.

The V gene is TRBV20-1, the J gene TRBJ1-1, with 7 bases that match TRBD1. The CDR3 is 11 residues long. Losses at the gene ends were 6 bases for V and 8 bases for J; bases not matched to a gene: 6. Germline V gene data show CDR1 as DFQATT and CDR2 as SNEGSKA (reference sequence). The CDR3 DNA follows: TGCAGTGCCCCCGACAGGGCCGAAGCTTTCTTT. Amino acid sequence: CSAPDRAEAFF.

The gene calls are TRBV18 and TRBJ2-7, with a tentative D call TRBD2 (6 bases). The CDR3 loop spans 16 amino acids. Germline values: CDR1 KGHSH, CDR2 LQKENI. Trimming removed 6 bases from V and 3 bases from J, with 21 bases in between. The CDR3 nucleotides are TGTGCCAGCTCCCCGCCACGACAGCGGGCTCACTACGAGCAGTACTTC. Translated: CASSPPRQRAHYEQYF.

This chain uses TRBV5-1 with TRBJ2-7; 10 bases are shared with TRBD1. V lost 4 bases and J lost 2; bases outside the gene matches: 6. There are 15 residues in the CDR3. CDR1 is SGHRS and CDR2 is YFSETQ in the germline V gene. CDR3 sequence: CASSTGTGVPYEQYF. For the CDR3, the DNA is TGCGCCAGCAGCACCGGGACAGGGGTCCCCTACGAGCAGTACTTC.

This sequence joins TRBV6-1 and TRBJ1-3; TRBD1 agrees at 7 bases. Germline CDR1 reads MNHNS; CDR2 reads SASEGT. The CDR3 is made up of 15 amino acids. J was trimmed by 3 bases and V by 7 bases; bases with no gene match: 9. Here the CDR3 reads CASTKGAGFGNTIYF. DNA of the CDR3: TGTGCCAGCACCAAGGGGGCAGGGTTTGGAAACACCATATATTTT.

This clonotype has at least ten counts. The chain recombines TRBV6-1 with TRBJ2-2, with TRBD2 matching over 9 bases. The CDR3 totals 15 residues. The ends lost 9 bases at V and 7 bases at J; junction bases unmatched: 12. From germline, CDR1 is MNHNS and CDR2 SASEGT. The CDR3 DNA sequence: TGTGCCAGACCTATAGCGGGAGTCGATGGCGGGGAGCTGTTTTTT. Protein product: CARPIAGVDGGELFF.